This T cell receptor (beta chain) was sequenced for a study of blood T cell repertoires in COVID-19. The CDR3 covers 13 residues. Losses at the gene ends were 2 bases for V and 11 bases for J; bases not matched to a gene: 6. The germline V gene has CDR1 MNHEY and CDR2 SVGAGI. Here immunoSEQ multiplex PCR was the method, and the copy in TCRdb shows in-frame clones only, minus some. The sample lists 300,000 or so clones, about 88% occurring once. This clonotype was sampled from a woman aged 25 to 45 who had recovered from COVID-19. This chain connects TRBV6-5 to TRBJ2-1; 7 positions agree with TRBD1. Input material: PBMCs or T cells enriched from blood (not recorded which). CDR3 amino acids: CASSYVPGQQQFF. Here the CDR3 DNA reads TGTGCCAGCAGTTACGTCCCGGGACAGCAGCAGTTCTTC.